Shown below are 21 T cell receptor beta chains from a single sample sequenced in a study of memory CD4+ T cells and cytomegalovirus serostatus. Single viable CD3+CD4+CD8-CD45RO+ cells were sorted as the memory CD4+ T cells. The data were produced by immunoSEQ multiplex PCR, yet TCRdb's version contains in-frame clones alone and is incomplete. Here the sample spans under 45,000 clones, 78% being singletons. The specimen sequenced was memory CD4+ T cells from blood. The receptors here all came from an adult in good health and CMV-seronegative.

The rearrangement joins TRBV4-1 to TRBJ2-3; D remains unclear. This CDR3 is built from 13 residues. CDR1 and CDR2 (germline): MGHRA, YSYEKL. Between the trimmed V and J ends, which lost 0 bases and 6 bases, there was a span of 7 bases. CDR3: CASSQERGDTQYF. The CDR3, as DNA: TGCGCCAGCAGCCAAGAACGTGGGGATACGCAGTATTTT.

The gene calls are TRBV7-2 and TRBJ2-5; TRBD2 agrees at 8 bases. CDR3 size: 14 residues. V lost 8 bases and J lost 4; bases outside the gene matches: 9. Germline lookup yields CDR1 SGHTA and CDR2 FQGNSA. The CDR3 nucleotides read TGTGCCAGCTCACCGGGGGGGCGGAGAGAGACCCAGTACTTC. Translation gives CASSPGGRRETQYF.

The chain employs TRBV19 and TRBJ2-5; 7 bases fit TRBD1. Germline V gives CDR1 LNHDA, CDR2 SQIVND (reference sequence). V was clipped by 4 bases and J by 4 bases; unmatched bases: 6. The CDR3 runs to 14 residues. Here the CDR3 reads CASSTQGVRETQYF. The CDR3 DNA sequence: TGTGCCAGTAGTACCCAGGGGGTGAGAGAGACCCAGTACTTC. Variable domain in full (rest from reference TRBV19 and TRBJ2-5): DGGITQSPKYLFRKEGQNVTLSCEQNLNHDAMYWYRQDPGQGLRLIYYSQIVNDFQKGDIAEGYSVSREKKESFPLTVTSAQKNPTAFYLCASSTQGVRETQYFGPGTRLLVL.

This clone was counted a few times. The chain uses TRBV30 and TRBJ1-6; D is ambiguous. In germline, CDR1 is GTSNPN, CDR2 SVGIG (reference sequence). Trimming cost V 4 bases and J 10 bases, with 14 bases left between them. The CDR3 loop spans 13 amino acids. CDR3 in amino acids: CAWTSDLGSPLHF. CDR3 DNA sequence: TGTGCCTGGACATCAGACCTGGGGTCACCCCTCCACTTT.

The chain combines TRBV19 with TRBJ2-3; TRBD1 aligns across 7 bases. CDR1 and CDR2 from the germline V gene are LNHDA and SQIVND (reference sequence). This CDR3 comprises 14 residues. V lost 6 bases, J lost 0 bases, and 3 bases stayed unmatched. CDR3 residues: CASRRQGSTDTQYF. CDR3 nucleotides: TGTGCCAGTAGGCGACAGGGTAGCACAGATACGCAGTATTTT.

The rearrangement links TRBV28 to TRBJ1-4; a weak D match, TRBD1 (6 bases). The CDR3 spans 16 residues. V was trimmed by 3 bases and J by 2 bases, leaving 13 bases between them. Germline CDR1 is MDHEN and CDR2 is SYDVKM. CDR3 DNA: TGTGCCAGCAGTTTTTCCGGGGGGCCCACTAATGAAAAACTGTTTTTT. Protein: CASSFSGGPTNEKLFF.

The chain combines TRBV6-1 with TRBJ2-7; 11 nucleotides match TRBD2. This CDR3 has 16 amino acids. The J segment lost 3 bases and the V segment lost 4 bases, leaving 8 bases of the junction unmatched. From germline, CDR1 is MNHNS and CDR2 SASEGT. In DNA, the CDR3 is TGTGCCAGCAGTGGGCTAGCGGGGGGCTTGAACTACGAGCAGTACTTC. It translates to CASSGLAGGLNYEQYF.

The V and J genes are TRBV5-4 and TRBJ1-2; tentative D call: TRBD1 (5 bases). V was clipped by 4 bases and J by 7 bases, with 17 bases between them. From germline, CDR1 is SGHNT and CDR2 YYREEE (reference sequence). This CDR3 has 14 amino acids. CDR3: CASSPKDIPGGYTF. The DNA of the CDR3 is TGTGCCAGCAGCCCGAAGGACATTCCGGGTGGCTACACCTTC.

This clone was observed a few times. CDR3: CASSRGQGNQETQYF. The CDR3 nucleotides are TGTGCCAGCTCGCGGGGACAGGGGAATCAAGAGACCCAGTACTTC. J is TRBJ2-5 and V is TRBV18, with 10 bases aligning to TRBD1. Trimming cost V 6 bases and J 2 bases; bases outside gene matches: 6. CDR1 KGHSH and CDR2 LQKENI come from the germline V gene. The length of the CDR3 is 15 residues.

This sequence joins TRBV6-6 and TRBJ1-5; unclear D gene. The CDR3 runs 13 residues. V was pared by 0 bases and J by 3 bases, with 3 bases between. Germline V gene sequence: CDR1 MNHNY, CDR2 SVGAGI (reference sequence). In DNA form, the CDR3 reads TGTGCCAGCAGTTACTCCGTCAATCAGCCCCAGCATTTT. Translation gives CASSYSVNQPQHF.

V gene TRBV25-1 combines with J gene TRBJ2-3; 8 positions agree with TRBD2. V was clipped by 1 base and J by 4 bases; unmatched bases: 4. CDR3 length: 15 amino acids. Germline values: CDR1 MGHDK, CDR2 SYGVNS. CDR3 nucleotides: TGTGCCAGCAGTGAATTCGGGGGGGGGTCAGATACGCAGTATTTT. Protein sequence: CASSEFGGGSDTQYF. The full variable domain, with the rest looked up from reference TRBV25-1 and TRBJ2-3, is EADIYQTPRYLVIGTGKKITLECSQTMGHDKMYWYQQDPGMELHLIHYSYGVNSTEKGDLSSESTVSRIRTEHFPLTLESARPSHTSQYLCASSEFGGGSDTQYFGPGTRLTVL.

The V gene is TRBV19, the J gene TRBJ2-5; perhaps TRBD2 as D (5 bases). From germline, CDR1 is LNHDA and CDR2 SQIVND (reference sequence). The CDR3 is 14 amino acids. Between the trimmed V and J ends, which lost 7 bases and 0 bases, there was a span of 12 bases. The CDR3 spells CASTPPGNQETQYF. The CDR3 bases are TGTGCCAGTACCCCTCCGGGGAACCAAGAGACCCAGTACTTC. The complete variable domain, with remaining parts taken from reference TRBV19 and TRBJ2-5, reads DGGITQSPKYLFRKEGQNVTLSCEQNLNHDAMYWYRQDPGQGLRLIYYSQIVNDFQKGDIAEGYSVSREKKESFPLTVTSAQKNPTAFYLCASTPPGNQETQYFGPGTRLLVL.

The rearrangement joins TRBV11-3 to TRBJ1-2; 7 bases are a match to TRBD1. This CDR3 contains 14 residues. Per the germline V gene, CDR1 is SGHNT and CDR2 is YENEEA. The ends lost 4 bases at V and 1 base at J; junction bases unmatched: 3. The CDR3 sequence: CASSYDRVNYGYTF. The CDR3 DNA reads TGTGCCAGCAGCTATGACAGGGTTAACTATGGCTACACCTTC.

This chain uses TRBV5-6 with TRBJ1-5, with 8 bases fitting TRBD1. The V and J ends lost 3 bases and 4 bases, in that order; junction bases with no gene match: 6. Germline CDR1 and CDR2: SGHDT and YYEEEE. This CDR3 region has 15 residues. CDR3 DNA sequence: TGTGCCAGCAGCTCCTACCGGACAGGGAATCAGCCCCAGCATTTT. Translating gives CASSSYRTGNQPQHF.

This clone was seen a few times. The V and J genes are TRBV15 and TRBJ1-5; D is ambiguous. V was clipped by 0 bases and J by 4 bases, with 7 bases between them. From germline, CDR1 is LNHNV and CDR2 YYDKDF (reference sequence). This CDR3 spans 14 amino acids. The chain's CDR3 is CATSRDLMNQPQHF. The CDR3 DNA sequence: TGTGCCACCAGCAGAGATCTCATGAATCAGCCCCAGCATTTT.

This clone appeared a few times. The rearrangement links TRBV30 to TRBJ1-4; D is ambiguous. The CDR3 spans 13 residues. Trimming removed 6 bases from V and 7 bases from J, with 15 bases in between. Germline CDR1 and CDR2: GTSNPN and SVGIG (reference sequence). In nucleotides, the CDR3 is TGTGCCTGCCACACCGGGTTTGGTGAAAAACTGTTTTTT. Amino acid sequence: CACHTGFGEKLFF.

The chain couples TRBV6-1 to TRBJ1-2, with 8 bases fitting TRBD1. The CDR3 consists of 15 residues. From germline, CDR1 is MNHNS and CDR2 SASEGT. J gave up 4 bases and V 7 bases, and 11 bases lay outside the gene matches. The CDR3 region is CASIVSTGEFYGYTF. CDR3 DNA: TGTGCCAGCATTGTTTCGACAGGGGAATTCTATGGCTACACCTTC.

This chain links TRBV27 with TRBJ1-2; weak D call: TRBD1 (5 bases). Germline V lookup: CDR1 MNHEY, CDR2 SMNVEV (reference sequence). The CDR3 is made up of 14 amino acids. Trimming stripped 5 bases from V and 6 bases from J, with 16 bases between. CDR3 amino acids: CASSPSGRGDGYTF. CDR3 in DNA: TGTGCCAGCAGTCCCTCTGGTAGGGGTGATGGCTACACCTTC.

This clone has a handful of counts. This chain joins TRBV6-6 and TRBJ2-7; TRBD2 agrees at 10 bases. Losses at the gene ends were 6 bases for V and 1 base for J; bases not matched to a gene: 6. The CDR3 sequence is 15 residues long. Germline V CDR1 and CDR2: MNHNY, SVGAGI (reference sequence). In DNA, the CDR3 is TGTGCCAGCAGGCCACCAGCGGGGGGGTCCTACGAGCAGTACTTC. This gives the protein CASRPPAGGSYEQYF.

The rearrangement uses TRBV2 and TRBJ2-7, with no clear D. Germline V lookup: CDR1 SNHLY, CDR2 FYNNEI. This CDR3 spans 12 amino acids. V lost 5 bases, J lost 7 bases, and 12 bases lay in between. CDR3 sequence (DNA): TGTGCCAGCAGTAAAGGTGGCAGGGAGCAGTACTTC. This gives the protein CASSKGGREQYF.

CDR3 in amino acids: CASSPQGAGANVLTF. The CDR3 DNA is TGCGCCAGCAGCCCACAGGGGGCTGGGGCCAACGTCCTGACTTTC. J is TRBJ2-6 and V is TRBV5-1; 8 bases match TRBD1. Germline V gene data show CDR1 as SGHRS and CDR2 as YFSETQ. This CDR3 region has 15 residues. With V trimmed by 4 bases and J by 2 bases, 2 bases remained unmatched.